This T cell receptor (beta chain) was recorded in a study of cytomegalovirus exposure and HLA in healthy donors. About the research overall: In a previous analysis, around 110 million unique TCR beta sequences were found from 170 million or so T cells.

13 Jbeta primers and 60 Vbeta primers were used for the PCR. Sequenced by immunoSEQ multiplex PCR; TCRdb stores in-frame clones only, minus some. The data contain fewer than 250,000 clones, over 75% of them seen just once; the ten biggest clones take up about 2%. Points on this clone: Its antigen is currently unknown.

Findings of the study overall: A later analysis linked 15,000 to 20,000 TCR beta sequences to HLA alleles at 0.05 false discovery rate.

Germline V lookup: CDR1 MDHEN, CDR2 SYDVKM. V was clipped by 9 bases and J by 1 base, with 19 bases between them. The CDR3 totals 16 residues. Sequencing was carried out using PBMCs. The chain employs TRBV28 and TRBJ2-1, with D possibly TRBD2 on 6 matching bases. This receptor was taken from a male donor in good health and CMV-seronegative. The CDR3 region has the DNA TGTGCCAGTAAGATTGGAGGGGCCACATCCTACAATGAGCAGTTCTTC. Protein sequence: CASKIGGATSYNEQFF.